Listed below are T cell receptor beta chains from one sample, sequenced in a study of cytomegalovirus exposure and HLA in healthy donors. This table comes from immunoSEQ multiplex PCR, and its TCRdb copy is limited to in-frame clones, with some not included. The data contain some 190,000 clones, roughly 86% of them singletons. The sample comprised PBMCs. The receptors were sampled from a woman aged 18-29 years in good health and CMV-seronegative. Each CDR3 is given with its conserved first and last residue. The order of the fields is clone size, D gene, J gene, V gene, CDR3 DNA, CDR3 protein. The D gene is left open where the match is weak. For some rows the clone size is stated as once, few or many, or as a class when expanded; others skip it.

. | TRBD1 | TRBJ2-2 | TRBV11-3 | TGTGCCAGCAGCCCTCGACAGGGACCCGGGGAGCTGTTTTTT | CASSPRQGPGELFF
. | . | TRBJ2-2 | TRBV9 | TGTGCCAGCAGCGTAGATTTGGGTTGGGGGACACCTAACACCGGGGAGCTGTTTTTT | CASSVDLGWGTPNTGELFF
once | . | TRBJ1-1 | TRBV6-5 | TGTGCCAGCAGTCGGGGGTACGAGGACACTGAAGCTTTCTTT | CASSRGYEDTEAFF
. | . | TRBJ1-2 | TRBV10-3 | TGTGCCATCAGCGAGACAGAAGGCTACACCTTC | CAISETEGYTF
once | TRBD1 | TRBJ2-7 | TRBV7-9 | TGTGCCAGCGGGACAGGGTGGCCCTACGAGCAGTACTTC | CASGTGWPYEQYF
. | TRBD1 | TRBJ1-4 | TRBV5-1 | TGCGCCAGCAGCCCCGGACAGGGTAATGAAAAACTGTTTTTT | CASSPGQGNEKLFF
. | TRBD1 | TRBJ2-7 | TRBV10-1 | TGCGCCAGCAGTAGGACAGGGTCCTACGAGCAGTACTTC | CASSRTGSYEQYF
. | TRBD1 | TRBJ1-5 | TRBV5-6 | TGTGCCAGCAGCCGTAACAGGGGTGGGAATCAGCCCCAGCATTTT | CASSRNRGGNQPQHF
few | . | TRBJ1-2 | TRBV6-5 | TGTGCCGCCCAACGGGGAGGTACGGACTATGGCTACACCTTC | CAAQRGGTDYGYTF
. | TRBD2 | TRBJ2-3 | TRBV5-1 | TGCGCCAGCAGCCCCCGGGGGGGGACTACCACAGATACGCAGTATTTT | CASSPRGGTTTDTQYF
once | TRBD2 | TRBJ2-1 | TRBV5-4 | TGTGCCAGCAGCGCCGCTGGGTGGCGGGAGGGGTACAATGAGCAGTTCTTC | CASSAAGWREGYNEQFF
. | . | TRBJ2-7 | TRBV28 | TGTGCCAGCAGTGGGAGGTACGAGCAGTACTTC | CASSGRYEQYF
. | . | TRBJ2-1 | TRBV4-1 | TGCGCCAGCAGCCAAGTCCCCGGGGGTGAGCAGTTCTTC | CASSQVPGGEQFF
. | TRBD1 | TRBJ1-1 | TRBV6-1 | TGTGCCAGCAGAGAGACAGGGACGAACACTGAAGCTTTCTTT | CASRETGTNTEAFF
. | . | TRBJ2-5 | TRBV6-5 | TGTGCCAGCAGTTACCTGCGGGGAACCCAGTACTTC | CASSYLRGTQYF
once | . | TRBJ2-2 | TRBV10-3 | TGTGCCATCAGTGAAAGGACAGAGACAAACACCGGGGAGCTGTTTTTT | CAISERTETNTGELFF
. | TRBD1 | TRBJ1-2 | TRBV7-8 | TGTGCCAGCAGCTTACTCGGGGGACAGGGTAACTATGGCTACACCTTC | CASSLLGGQGNYGYTF
. | . | TRBJ1-4 | TRBV6-5 | TGTGCCAGCAGGTCTGACTTGACGAGCATTGAAAAACTGTTTTTT | CASRSDLTSIEKLFF
few | . | TRBJ2-2 | TRBV10-3 | TGTGCCATCAGTCTCTTCTCGGACACCCGTCCGAACACCGGGGAGCTGTTTTTT | CAISLFSDTRPNTGELFF
. | . | TRBJ1-1 | TRBV4-2 | TGTGCCAGCAGCCCCCTCAATTTATACCAGTCGTACACTGAAGCTTTCTTT | CASSPLNLYQSYTEAFF
. | TRBD1 | TRBJ2-1 | TRBV29-1 | TGCAGCGTCGACGGGACAGGGAGGAATGAGCAGTTCTTC | CSVDGTGRNEQFF
. | TRBD1 | TRBJ1-6 | TRBV7-6 | TGTGCCACAGCACAGGGCAGGGGGCATTCACCCCTCCACTTT | CATAQGRGHSPLHF
. | . | TRBJ2-5 | TRBV5-1 | TGCGCCAGCAGCTTGCCTAGTATGTCAGAGACCCAGTACTTC | CASSLPSMSETQYF
. | TRBD1 | TRBJ1-1 | TRBV2 | TGTGCCAGCAGAATCAGGGACAGGGGCACTGAAGCTTTCTTT | CASRIRDRGTEAFF
once | TRBD1 | TRBJ2-2 | TRBV5-1 | TGCGCCAGCAGCCAAGGACAGGGAAGCACCGGGGAGCTGTTTTTT | CASSQGQGSTGELFF
. | TRBD1 | TRBJ1-5 | TRBV2 | TGTGCCAGCAGCGACAGGGGGCAAGTATATCAGCCCCAGCATTTT | CASSDRGQVYQPQHF
. | TRBD1 | TRBJ1-5 | TRBV10-2 | TGCGCCAGCAATACCGGGACAGGGTTCGATCAGCCCCAGCATTTT | CASNTGTGFDQPQHF
. | . | TRBJ1-1 | TRBV19 | TGTGCCAGTAGTGCCACGCCAGACACTGAAGCTTTCTTT | CASSATPDTEAFF
. | TRBD1 | TRBJ2-1 | TRBV5-1 | TGCGCCAGCAGCTTCGGACAGGGGTACAATGAGCAGTTCTTC | CASSFGQGYNEQFF
. | . | TRBJ1-1 | TRBV6-1 | TGTGCCAGCGGTTGGGAGGTGAACACTGAAGCTTTCTTT | CASGWEVNTEAFF
few | . | TRBJ1-1 | TRBV25-1 | TGTGCCAGCAAGTTACAGTGGAACACTGAAGCTTTCTTT | CASKLQWNTEAFF
. | . | TRBJ2-4 | TRBV9 | TGTGCCAGCAGCGTAGTAGGATTCGGTCGACTAGCCAAAAACATTCAGTACTTC | CASSVVGFGRLAKNIQYF
few | TRBD1 | TRBJ1-1 | TRBV9 | TGTGCCAGCAGCGGAGGGACAGATGAAGCTTTCTTT | CASSGGTDEAFF
few | TRBD1 | TRBJ1-2 | TRBV27 | TGTGCCAGCAGCCGACATACAGGGGTAGAGGGCTACACCTTC | CASSRHTGVEGYTF
. | . | TRBJ1-5 | TRBV9 | TGTGCCAGCAGCGTAGAGGTGACGGGGCCCCAGCATTTT | CASSVEVTGPQHF
. | TRBD1 | TRBJ1-2 | TRBV7-9 | TGTGCCAGCAGCTTCCAGACAGGGGACTATGGCTACACCTTC | CASSFQTGDYGYTF
. | . | TRBJ2-2 | TRBV7-6 | TGTGCCAGCAGCTTAGCCGTATCTACCGGGGAGCTGTTTTTT | CASSLAVSTGELFF
. | TRBD2 | TRBJ2-2 | TRBV5-4 | TGTGCCAGCAGCTCGGGACTAGTGGGCACCGGGGAGCTGTTTTTT | CASSSGLVGTGELFF
. | TRBD1 | TRBJ2-1 | TRBV19 | TGTGCCAGTACCGTAGGGGTACAGGGGCCTTACGGAAATGAGCAGTTCTTC | CASTVGVQGPYGNEQFF
. | . | TRBJ2-7 | TRBV11-2 | TGTGCCAGCAGCTTAGCGCAGGTCTCCCACTACGAGCAGTACTTC | CASSLAQVSHYEQYF
. | TRBD1 | TRBJ1-1 | TRBV19 | TGTGCCAGTAGTATAGCTCAGGGGGCTGAAGCTTTCTTT | CASSIAQGAEAFF
once | TRBD1 | TRBJ2-1 | TRBV6-6 | TGTGCCAGCAGTTACCTTGGACAGGAGGCTGGCGGTGAGCAGTTCTTC | CASSYLGQEAGGEQFF
. | . | TRBJ1-2 | TRBV12-5 | TGTGCTAGTGGCCCGAGCGGGATTGGCTATGGCTACACCTTC | CASGPSGIGYGYTF
once | . | TRBJ2-5 | TRBV29-1 | TGCAGCGACCGACCAGGGGAGATCCAGTACTTC | CSDRPGEIQYF
. | TRBD2 | TRBJ2-7 | TRBV9 | TGTGCCAGCAGCCCCCGAGGACTAGCGGGGATCTACGAGCAGTACTTC | CASSPRGLAGIYEQYF
few | TRBD1 | TRBJ1-2 | TRBV18 | TGTGCCAGCTCACCATCAATGCTGCGGGACAGGGTTATCCTTGGCTACACCTTC | CASSPSMLRDRVILGYTF
. | TRBD1 | TRBJ1-1 | TRBV7-8 | TGTGCCAGCAGCTTCCGACAGGGACCTGACACTGAAGCTTTCTTT | CASSFRQGPDTEAFF
. | TRBD1 | TRBJ2-5 | TRBV7-6 | TGTGCCAGCAGCTTCCAGGGGGCTCAGGAGACCCAGTACTTC | CASSFQGAQETQYF
once | . | TRBJ1-4 | TRBV11-1 | TGTGCCAGCAGTGCCGGGGGTCGAGGAGGCGGTGAAAAACTGTTTTTT | CASSAGGRGGGEKLFF
. | . | TRBJ2-6 | TRBV4-2 | TGTGCCAGCAGCCTATCAGACAGCTCTGGGGCCAACGTCCTGACTTTC | CASSLSDSSGANVLTF
. | . | TRBJ1-5 | TRBV4-1 | TGCGCCAGCAGCCAAGATTTAATGAGCAATCAGCCCCAGCATTTT | CASSQDLMSNQPQHF